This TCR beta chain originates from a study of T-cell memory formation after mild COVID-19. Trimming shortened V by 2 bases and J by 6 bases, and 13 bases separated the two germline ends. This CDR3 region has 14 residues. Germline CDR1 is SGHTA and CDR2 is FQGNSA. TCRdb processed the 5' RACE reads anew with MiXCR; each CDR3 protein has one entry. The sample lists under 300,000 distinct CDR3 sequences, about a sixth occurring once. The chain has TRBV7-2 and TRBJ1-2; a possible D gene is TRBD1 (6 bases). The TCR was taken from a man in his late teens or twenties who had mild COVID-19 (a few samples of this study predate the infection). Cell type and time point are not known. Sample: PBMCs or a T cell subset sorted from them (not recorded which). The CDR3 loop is CASSLTGTRDGYTF. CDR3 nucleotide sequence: TGTGCCAGCAGCTTAACTGGGACAAGGGATGGCTACACCTTC.